This T cell receptor (beta chain) was retrieved from a study of blood T cell repertoires in COVID-19. About the research overall: The United States, Italy and Spain provided the acute and convalescent COVID-19 samples. T cells, B-cell-depleted T cells, or PBMCs provided the cDNA or gDNA that served as material.

V was cut by 5 bases and J by 0 bases, with 17 bases left in between. This CDR3 has 17 residues. CDR1 is SGHTA and CDR2 is FQGNSA in the germline V gene. Per the authors' pipeline: Using reference gene primer amplification, nucleated cell counts were estimated. TCRdb's copy holds only in-frame clones and misses some; the assay was immunoSEQ multiplex PCR. The D gene and trimming were derived from the DNA, and the V and J assignments and clone size from that table. The repertoire includes 140,000 to 150,000 clones, 70% to 90% of them detected once, and 13% sits in the top ten. This TCR was sampled from a man aged 55-75 years with active or convalescent COVID-19. The sample comprised peripheral blood. This chain connects TRBV7-2 to TRBJ1-3; maybe TRBD1 (6 bases). CDR3 sequence reads: CASSPRQATVSGNTIYF. CDR3 in DNA: TGTGCCAGCAGCCCTAGACAGGCCACCGTCTCTGGAAACACCATATATTTT.